This T cell receptor (beta chain) was documented in a study of a mutant IDH1 vaccine in newly diagnosed glioma. The method was immunoSEQ multiplex PCR; TCRdb's version includes in-frame clones alone and lacks a portion of them. The profile covers about 27,000 clones, with more than 75% appearing a single time and about 7.6% taken by the ten largest. The CDR3 spans 14 residues. The V and J ends lost 3 bases and 3 bases respectively, with 13 bases between them. CDR1 SGHDT and CDR2 YYEEEE come from the germline V gene. Regarding time point: week 35, safety follow-up. With topical imiquimod, each dose of the vaccine consisted of 300 ug of mutant IDH1 20-mer peptide. Note on this clone: Its antigen is unknown.

The sequence came from a man aged 45-65 years with glioma. The starting material was PBMCs, obtained from a glioma patient whose treatment included an IDH1 peptide vaccine. V is TRBV5-6 and J is TRBJ2-7; the D gene is possibly TRBD2 (5 bases). CDR3 in amino acids: CASSSSRARYEQYF. CDR3 sequence (DNA): TGTGCCAGCAGCTCCTCGCGGGCCCGCTACGAGCAGTACTTC.